These 15 T cell receptor beta chains share one sample of origin, sequenced in a study of blood T cells in healthy people across ages. For the second PCR, which ran for roughly 7 to 11 cycles, a sample-barcoded 5' primer and a J-beta primer mix were used. TCRdb itself ran the 5' RACE reads through MiXCR, one entry per CDR3 protein. The sample lists about 830,000 distinct CDR3 sequences, around 68% occurring once. The sample taken for sequencing was blood. Receptors were obtained from a man aged 25 to 40 in good health.

The chain carries TRBV25-1 and TRBJ2-4, with D hard to call. Germline V gene lookup returns CDR1 MGHDK and CDR2 SYGVNS. V gave up 8 bases and J gave up 15 bases, with 8 bases separating them. The CDR3 contains 8 residues. The DNA of the CDR3 is TGTGCCAGCGGCGACCTGTACTTC. This sequence encodes CASGDLYF. The variable domain in full, with the rest retrieved from reference TRBV25-1 and TRBJ2-4, is EADIYQTPRYLVIGTGKKITLECSQTMGHDKMYWYQQDPGMELHLIHYSYGVNSTEKGDLSSESTVSRIRTEHFPLTLESARPSHTSQYLCASGDLYFGAGTRLSVL.

The chain is built from TRBV29-1 and TRBJ2-3; no definite D call. Germline values: CDR1 SQVTM, CDR2 ANQGSEA. V was clipped by 6 bases and J by 0 bases, with 7 bases between them. The CDR3 has 12 residues. CDR3 loop: CSVDLSTDTQYF. The DNA for the CDR3 is TGCAGCGTAGACCTTAGCACAGATACGCAGTATTTT.

V and J are TRBV20-1 and TRBJ2-4; D call uncertain. V was clipped by 1 base and J by 3 bases, with 7 bases between them. The CDR3 contains 13 residues. Germline CDR1 and CDR2: DFQATT and SNEGSKA (reference sequence). The CDR3 here is CSARAEIKNIQYF. Here the CDR3 DNA reads TGCAGTGCTAGAGCTGAAATCAAAAACATTCAGTACTTC.

The chain combines TRBV4-3 with TRBJ2-1, with TRBD1 as a possible D gene (5 bases). The end of the DNA fits TRBJ2-7 better, so the J call may be wrong. Germline CDR1 and CDR2: LGHNA and YSLEER. This CDR3 comprises 16 residues. The CDR3 region has the DNA TGCGCCAGCAGCCAAGATTCAACAGGCGGCTACAATGAGCAGTACTTC. It encodes CASSQDSTGGYNEQYF.

The CDR3, as DNA: TGTGCCAGCAGCCTAATCGACGGAGATAATTTGGACAATGAGCAGTTCTTC. This encodes CASSLIDGDNLDNEQFF. The V gene is TRBV4-2, the J gene TRBJ2-1; D remains ambiguous. The length of the CDR3 is 17 residues. Germline V lookup: CDR1 LGHNA, CDR2 YNFKEQ. Between the trimmed V and J ends, which lost 4 bases and 5 bases, there was a span of 21 bases.

This CDR3 is CASSQDRPGRYNEKLFF. In nucleotides, the CDR3 is TGCGCCAGCAGCCAAGATAGACCTGGCCGCTATAATGAAAAACTGTTTTTT. This chain uses TRBV4-3 with TRBJ1-4; no clear D gene. CDR1 LGHNA and CDR2 YSLEER come from the germline V gene. This CDR3 comprises 17 residues. Trimming took off 0 bases at V and 4 bases at J, with 15 bases between the two ends.

The rearrangement links TRBV3-1 to TRBJ2-7, with 7 bases fitting TRBD2. Germline V gene sequence: CDR1 LGHDT, CDR2 YNNKEL (reference sequence). This CDR3 spans 14 amino acids. The trim removed 7 bases at V and 2 bases at J, leaving 8 bases unmatched. The CDR3 bases are TGTGCCAGCAAACGGGGGGACGTTCCCTACGAGCAGTACTTC. Translating gives CASKRGDVPYEQYF.

J is TRBJ2-1 and V is TRBV20-1; D perhaps matches TRBD1 (5 bases). Germline V gene sequence: CDR1 DFQATT, CDR2 SNEGSKA (reference sequence). V was clipped by 5 bases and J by 9 bases, with 11 bases between them. There are 11 residues in the CDR3. This chain's CDR3 is CSALMGPEQFF. The CDR3 coding sequence is TGCAGTGCTTTGATGGGGCCTGAGCAGTTCTTC.

This clonotype was observed a handful of times. V usage is TRBV7-9 and J usage is TRBJ2-7, with D possibly TRBD2 on 5 matching bases. The CDR3 covers 12 residues. The germline gives CDR1 SEHNR, CDR2 FQNEAQ (reference sequence). Trimming cost V 4 bases and J 7 bases, with 11 bases left between them. CDR3 coding DNA: TGTGCCAGCAGCTCCACCACGGGGGAGCAGTACTTC. Its protein is CASSSTTGEQYF.

V is TRBV28 and J is TRBJ2-7; the D gene is possibly TRBD2 (5 bases). Germline lookup yields CDR1 MDHEN and CDR2 SYDVKM. The CDR3 is 13 amino acids. Trimming stripped 7 bases from V and 0 bases from J, with 10 bases between. CDR3 sequence (DNA): TGTGCCAGCAACCCGGGGAGCTCCTACGAGCAGTACTTC. It is translated as CASNPGSSYEQYF.

The rearrangement uses TRBV5-1 and TRBJ1-6, with 8 bases fitting TRBD1. The CDR3 is 18 residues long. The germline V gene encodes CDR1 SGHRS and CDR2 YFSETQ. With 4 bases clipped from V and 6 bases from J, the junction kept 15 bases outside the gene matches. CDR3 sequence: CASSDSPGQGAGNSPLHF. The CDR3 nucleotides read TGCGCCAGCAGCGACTCCCCGGGGCAGGGGGCCGGTAATTCACCCCTCCACTTT.

The chain is built from TRBV20-1 and TRBJ1-2, with D unresolved. V dropped 0 bases and J dropped 6 bases, with 14 bases sitting between them. The CDR3 is made up of 14 amino acids. Germline V gene lookup returns CDR1 DFQATT and CDR2 SNEGSKA (reference sequence). The CDR3 DNA sequence: TGCAGTGCTAGAGACTCTCGGCTGAACGATGGCTACACCTTC. The encoded protein is CSARDSRLNDGYTF.

This clonotype was seen just once. The chain is built from TRBV20-1 and TRBJ2-3, with D possibly being TRBD1 (6 bases). The CDR3 is made up of 14 amino acids. V gave up 3 bases and J gave up 5 bases, with 15 bases separating them. CDR1 and CDR2 from the germline V gene are DFQATT and SNEGSKA (reference sequence). CDR3 DNA: TGCAGTGCTAGCAGGGGCGTCCAGGTAGATACGCAGTATTTT. This encodes CSASRGVQVDTQYF.

V and J are TRBV12-3 or TRBV12-4 and TRBJ2-7, with a possible D match to TRBD2 (6 bases). V dropped 3 bases and J dropped 0 bases, with 12 bases sitting between them. The CDR3 covers 15 residues. CDR3 DNA: TGTGCCAGCAGTTTGGCTGCGGGGCACTCCTACGAGCAGTACTTC. It translates to CASSLAAGHSYEQYF.

The chain's CDR3 is CASSQDTRQGVANEQFF. In DNA, the CDR3 is TGCGCCAGCAGCCAAGATACTAGACAGGGGGTCGCCAATGAGCAGTTCTTC. The chain couples TRBV4-3 to TRBJ2-1, with 9 bases that match TRBD1. Germline V CDR1 and CDR2: LGHNA, YSLEER. V lost 0 bases, J lost 6 bases, and 9 bases stayed unmatched. The CDR3 has 17 residues.